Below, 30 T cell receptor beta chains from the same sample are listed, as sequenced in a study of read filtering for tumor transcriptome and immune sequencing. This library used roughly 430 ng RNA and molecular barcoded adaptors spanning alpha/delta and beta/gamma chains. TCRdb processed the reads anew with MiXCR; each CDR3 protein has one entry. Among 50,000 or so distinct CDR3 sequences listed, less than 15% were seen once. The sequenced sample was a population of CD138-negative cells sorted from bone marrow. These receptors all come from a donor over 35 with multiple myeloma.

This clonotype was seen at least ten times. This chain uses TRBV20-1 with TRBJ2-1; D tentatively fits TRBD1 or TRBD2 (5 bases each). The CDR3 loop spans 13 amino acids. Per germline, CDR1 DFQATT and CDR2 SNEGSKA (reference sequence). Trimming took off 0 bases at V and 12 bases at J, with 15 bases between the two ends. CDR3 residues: CSARDPGLQGQFF. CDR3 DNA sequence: TGCAGTGCTAGAGATCCGGGGCTCCAGGGGCAGTTCTTC.

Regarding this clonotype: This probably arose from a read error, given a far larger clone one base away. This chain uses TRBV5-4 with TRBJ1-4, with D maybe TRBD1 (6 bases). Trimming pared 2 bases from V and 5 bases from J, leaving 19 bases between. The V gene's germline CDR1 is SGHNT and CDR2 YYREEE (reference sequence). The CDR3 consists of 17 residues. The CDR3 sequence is CASSLWGAMTLNEKLFF. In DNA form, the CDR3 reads TGTGCCAGCAGCTTATGGGGGGCAATGACACTGAATGAAAAACTGTTTTTT.

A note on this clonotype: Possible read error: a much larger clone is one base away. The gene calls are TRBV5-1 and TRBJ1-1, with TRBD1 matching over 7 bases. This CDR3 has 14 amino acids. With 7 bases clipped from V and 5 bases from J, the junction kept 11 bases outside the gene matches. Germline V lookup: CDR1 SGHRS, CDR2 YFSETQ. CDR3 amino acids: CASGDQGGKTEAFF. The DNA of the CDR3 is TGCGCCAGCGGCGATCAGGGGGGAAAGACTGAAGCTTTCTTT.

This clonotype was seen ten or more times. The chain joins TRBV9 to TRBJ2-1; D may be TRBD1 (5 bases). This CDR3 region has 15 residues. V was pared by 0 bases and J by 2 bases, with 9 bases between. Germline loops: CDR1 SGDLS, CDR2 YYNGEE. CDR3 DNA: TGTGCCAGCAGCGTAGGGTGGGGCCCCTACAATGAGCAGTTCTTC. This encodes CASSVGWGPYNEQFF. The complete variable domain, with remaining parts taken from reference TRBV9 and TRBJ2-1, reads DSGVTQTPKHLITATGQRVTLRCSPRSGDLSVYWYQQSLDQGLQFLIQYYNGEERAKGNILERFSAQQFPDLHSELNLSSLELGDSALYFCASSVGWGPYNEQFFGPGTRLTVL.

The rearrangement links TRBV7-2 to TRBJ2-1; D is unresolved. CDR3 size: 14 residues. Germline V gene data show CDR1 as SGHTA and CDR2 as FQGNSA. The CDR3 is CASRLESIGNEQFF. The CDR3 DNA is TGTGCTAGCCGCTTAGAGTCTATTGGGAATGAGCAGTTCTTC. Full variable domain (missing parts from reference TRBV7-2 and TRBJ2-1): GAGVSQSPSNKVTEKGKDVELRCDPISGHTALYWYRQSLGQGLEFLIYFQGNSAPDKSGLPSDRFSAERTGGSVSTLTIQRTQQEDSAVYLCASRLESIGNEQFFGPGTRLTVL.

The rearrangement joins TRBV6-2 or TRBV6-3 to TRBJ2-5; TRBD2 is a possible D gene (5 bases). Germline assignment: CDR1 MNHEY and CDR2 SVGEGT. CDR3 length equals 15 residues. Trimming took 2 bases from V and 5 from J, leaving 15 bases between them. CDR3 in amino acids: CASSYPSGHGETQYF. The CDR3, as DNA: TGTGCCAGCAGTTACCCCAGCGGTCATGGGGAGACCCAGTACTTC.

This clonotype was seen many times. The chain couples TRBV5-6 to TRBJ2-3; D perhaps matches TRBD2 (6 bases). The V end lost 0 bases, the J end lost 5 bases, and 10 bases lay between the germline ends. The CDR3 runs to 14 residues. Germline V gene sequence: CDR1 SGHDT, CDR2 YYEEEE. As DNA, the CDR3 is TGTGCCAGCAGCTTGGCGGGAGTGGTAGATACGCAGTATTTT. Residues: CASSLAGVVDTQYF.

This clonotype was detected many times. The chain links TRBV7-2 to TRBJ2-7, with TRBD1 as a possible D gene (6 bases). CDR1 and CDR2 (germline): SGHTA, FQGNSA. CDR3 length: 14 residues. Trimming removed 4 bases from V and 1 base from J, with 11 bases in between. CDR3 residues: CASSSDSRSYEQYF. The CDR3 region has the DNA TGTGCCAGCAGCTCGGACAGCCGGTCCTACGAGCAGTACTTC.

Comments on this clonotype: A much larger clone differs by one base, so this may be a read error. The CDR3 loop reads CACSAGLNTEAFF. The CDR3 DNA reads TGTGCCTGCTCCGCCGGTCTGAACACTGAAGCTTTCTTT. This chain joins TRBV18 and TRBJ1-1, with D unresolved. CDR3 length: 13 residues. CDR1 and CDR2 (germline): KGHSH, LQKENI.

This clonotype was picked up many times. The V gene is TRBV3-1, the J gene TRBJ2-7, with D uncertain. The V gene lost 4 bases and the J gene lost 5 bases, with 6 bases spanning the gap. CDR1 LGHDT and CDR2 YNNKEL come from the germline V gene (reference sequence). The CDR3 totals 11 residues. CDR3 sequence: CASSRSDEQYF. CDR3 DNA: TGTGCCAGCAGCCGATCGGACGAGCAGTACTTC.

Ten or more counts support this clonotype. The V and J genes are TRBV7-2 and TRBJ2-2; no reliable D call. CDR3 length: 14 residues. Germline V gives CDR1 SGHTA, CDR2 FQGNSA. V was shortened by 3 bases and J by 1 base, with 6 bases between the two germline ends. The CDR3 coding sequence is TGTGCCAGCAGCTTTAACGAGAACACCGGGGAGCTGTTTTTT. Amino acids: CASSFNENTGELFF. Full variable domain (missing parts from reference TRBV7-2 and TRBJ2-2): GAGVSQSPSNKVTEKGKDVELRCDPISGHTALYWYRQSLGQGLEFLIYFQGNSAPDKSGLPSDRFSAERTGGSVSTLTIQRTQQEDSAVYLCASSFNENTGELFFGEGSRLTVL.

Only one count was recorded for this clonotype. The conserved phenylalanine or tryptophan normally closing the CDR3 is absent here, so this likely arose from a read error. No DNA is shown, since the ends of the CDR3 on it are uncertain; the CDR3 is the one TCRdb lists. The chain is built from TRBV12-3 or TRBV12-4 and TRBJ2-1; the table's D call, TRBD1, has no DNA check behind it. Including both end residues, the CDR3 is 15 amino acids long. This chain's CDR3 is CASTSSVTWALEQLC.

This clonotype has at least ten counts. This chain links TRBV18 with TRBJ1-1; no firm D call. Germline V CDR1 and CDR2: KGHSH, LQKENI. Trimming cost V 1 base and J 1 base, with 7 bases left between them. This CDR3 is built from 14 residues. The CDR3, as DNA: TGTGCCAGCTCACCACAGGCCCCGAACACTGAAGCTTTCTTT. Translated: CASSPQAPNTEAFF.

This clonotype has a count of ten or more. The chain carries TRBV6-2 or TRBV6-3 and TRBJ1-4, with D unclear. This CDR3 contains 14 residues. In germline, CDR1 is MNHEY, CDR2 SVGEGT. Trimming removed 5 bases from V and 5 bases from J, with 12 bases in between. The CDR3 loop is CASSPGDTNEKLFF. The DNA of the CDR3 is TGTGCCAGCAGTCCAGGAGATACGAATGAAAAACTGTTTTTT.

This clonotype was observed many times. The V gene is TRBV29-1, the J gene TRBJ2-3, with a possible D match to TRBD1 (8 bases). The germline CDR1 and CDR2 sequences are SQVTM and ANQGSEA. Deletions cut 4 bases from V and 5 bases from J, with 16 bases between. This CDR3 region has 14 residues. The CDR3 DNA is TGCAGCGTTGTTCGAGCGGGACAGGTAGATACGCAGTATTTT. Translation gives CSVVRAGQVDTQYF.

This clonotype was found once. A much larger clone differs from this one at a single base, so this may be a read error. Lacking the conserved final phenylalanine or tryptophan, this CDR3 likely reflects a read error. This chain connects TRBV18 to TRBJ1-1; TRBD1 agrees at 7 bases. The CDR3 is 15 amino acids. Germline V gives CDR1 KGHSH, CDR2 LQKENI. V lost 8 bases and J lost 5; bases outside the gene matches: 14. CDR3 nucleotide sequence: TGTGCCAGCCCCCCCCGACAGGGATTCGGAACTGAAGCTTTCTTG. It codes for CASPPRQGFGTEAFL.

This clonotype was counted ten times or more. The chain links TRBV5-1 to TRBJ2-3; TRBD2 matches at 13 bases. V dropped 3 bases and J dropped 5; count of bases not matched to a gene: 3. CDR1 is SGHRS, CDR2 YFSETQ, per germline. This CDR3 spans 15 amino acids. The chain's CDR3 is CASSSGTSGKDTQYF. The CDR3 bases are TGCGCCAGCAGCTCCGGGACTAGCGGGAAAGATACGCAGTATTTT.

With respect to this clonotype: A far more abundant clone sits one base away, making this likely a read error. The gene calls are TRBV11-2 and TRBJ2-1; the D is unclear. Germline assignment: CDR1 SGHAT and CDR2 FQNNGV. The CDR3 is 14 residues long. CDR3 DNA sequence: TGTGCCAACAGCACACACCAGGCCCGGAATGAGCAGTTCTTC. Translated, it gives CANSTHQARNEQFF.

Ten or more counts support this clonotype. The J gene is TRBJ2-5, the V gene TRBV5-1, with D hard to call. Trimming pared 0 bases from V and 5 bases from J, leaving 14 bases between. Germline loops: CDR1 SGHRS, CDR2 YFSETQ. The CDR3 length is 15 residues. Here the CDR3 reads CASSLAERVLETQYF. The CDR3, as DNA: TGCGCCAGCAGCTTGGCCGAACGGGTTCTGGAGACCCAGTACTTC.

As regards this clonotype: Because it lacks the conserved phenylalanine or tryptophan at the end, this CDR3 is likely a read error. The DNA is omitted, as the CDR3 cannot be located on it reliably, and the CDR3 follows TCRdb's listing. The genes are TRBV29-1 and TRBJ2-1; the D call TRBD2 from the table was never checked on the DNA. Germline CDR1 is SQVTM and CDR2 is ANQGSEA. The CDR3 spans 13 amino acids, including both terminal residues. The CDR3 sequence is CSVASGDWNEQLS.

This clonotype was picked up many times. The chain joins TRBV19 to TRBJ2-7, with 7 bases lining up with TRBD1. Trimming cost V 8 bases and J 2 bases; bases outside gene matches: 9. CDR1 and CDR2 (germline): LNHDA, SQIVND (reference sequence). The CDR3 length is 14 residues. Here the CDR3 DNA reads TGTGCCAGTCGCCCTGGGGACAGTCCCTACGAGCAGTACTTC. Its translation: CASRPGDSPYEQYF.

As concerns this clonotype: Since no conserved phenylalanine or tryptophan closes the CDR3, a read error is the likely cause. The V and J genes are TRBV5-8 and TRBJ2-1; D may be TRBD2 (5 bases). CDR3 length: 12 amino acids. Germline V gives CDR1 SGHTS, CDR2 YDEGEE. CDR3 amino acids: CATADSFNEQFI. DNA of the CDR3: TGTGCCACGGCGGACTCCTTCAATGAGCAGTTCATC.

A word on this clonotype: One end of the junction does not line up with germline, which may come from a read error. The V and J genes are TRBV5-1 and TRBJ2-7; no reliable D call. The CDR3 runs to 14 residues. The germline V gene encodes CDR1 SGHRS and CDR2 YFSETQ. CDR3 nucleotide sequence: TGCGCCAGCAGCTTGGATGGCAGCTCCTACGGGCAGTACTTC. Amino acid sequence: CASSLDGSSYGQYF.

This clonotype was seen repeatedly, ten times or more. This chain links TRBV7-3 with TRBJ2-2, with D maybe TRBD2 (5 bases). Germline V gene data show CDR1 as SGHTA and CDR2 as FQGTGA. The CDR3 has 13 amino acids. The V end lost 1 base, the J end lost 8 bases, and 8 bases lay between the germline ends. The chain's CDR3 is CASSLNGKGELFF. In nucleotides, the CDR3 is TGTGCCAGCAGCTTAAACGGGAAAGGGGAGCTGTTTTTT.

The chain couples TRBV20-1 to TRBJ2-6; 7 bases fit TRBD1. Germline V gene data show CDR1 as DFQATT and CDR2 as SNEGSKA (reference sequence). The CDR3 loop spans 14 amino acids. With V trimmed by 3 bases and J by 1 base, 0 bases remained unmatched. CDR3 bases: TGCAGTGCTAGGGACAGGTCTGGGGCCAACGTCCTGACTTTC. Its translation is CSARDRSGANVLTF.

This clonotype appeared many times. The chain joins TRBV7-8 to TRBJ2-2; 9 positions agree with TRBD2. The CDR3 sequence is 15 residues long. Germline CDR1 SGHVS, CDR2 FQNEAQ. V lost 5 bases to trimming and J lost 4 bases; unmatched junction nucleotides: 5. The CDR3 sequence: CASSRTSAVTGELFF. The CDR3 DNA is TGTGCCAGCAGCAGGACTAGCGCCGTCACCGGGGAGCTGTTTTTT.

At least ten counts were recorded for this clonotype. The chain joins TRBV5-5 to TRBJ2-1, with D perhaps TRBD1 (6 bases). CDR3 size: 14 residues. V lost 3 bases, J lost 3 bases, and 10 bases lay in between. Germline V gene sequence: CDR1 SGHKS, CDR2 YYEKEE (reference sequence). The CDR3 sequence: CASSYRANYNEQFF. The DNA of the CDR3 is TGTGCCAGCAGCTACAGGGCCAACTACAATGAGCAGTTCTTC.

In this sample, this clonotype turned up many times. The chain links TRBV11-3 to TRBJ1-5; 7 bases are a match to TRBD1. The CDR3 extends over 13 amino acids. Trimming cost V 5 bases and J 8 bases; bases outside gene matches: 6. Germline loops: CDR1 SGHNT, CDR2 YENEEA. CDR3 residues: CASSSRQGEPQHF. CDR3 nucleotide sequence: TGTGCCAGCAGCAGCAGACAGGGAGAGCCCCAGCATTTT.

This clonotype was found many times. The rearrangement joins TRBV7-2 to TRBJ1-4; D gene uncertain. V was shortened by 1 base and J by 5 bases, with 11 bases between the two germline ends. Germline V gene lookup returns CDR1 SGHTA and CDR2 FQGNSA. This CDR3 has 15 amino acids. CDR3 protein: CASSLESTFNEKLFF. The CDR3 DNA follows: TGTGCCAGCAGCTTAGAGTCTACCTTCAATGAAAAACTGTTTTTT.

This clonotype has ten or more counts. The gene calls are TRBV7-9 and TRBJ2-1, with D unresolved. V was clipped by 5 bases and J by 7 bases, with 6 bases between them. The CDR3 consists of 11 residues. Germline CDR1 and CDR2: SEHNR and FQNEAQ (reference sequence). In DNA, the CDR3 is TGTGCCAGCAGCCTGCGGAATGAGCAGTTCTTC. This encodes CASSLRNEQFF. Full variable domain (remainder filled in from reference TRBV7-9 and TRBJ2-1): DTGVSQNPRHKITKRGQNVTFRCDPISEHNRLYWYRQTLGQGPEFLTYFQNEAQLEKSRLLSDRFSAERPKGSFSTLEIQRTEQGDSAMYLCASSLRNEQFFGPGTRLTVL.